Each of the 19 T cell receptor beta chains below was sequenced from the same sample in a study of early T cells in non-severe SARS-CoV-2 infection. TCRdb reprocessed the 5' RACE reads via MiXCR and lists one record per CDR3 protein. The table includes about 60,000 distinct CDR3 sequences, 10% detected once. Material for sequencing was whole blood. The source is an adult who was a healthcare worker with PCR-confirmed SARS-CoV-2 infection or an uninfected control (not recorded which).

This clonotype was recorded many times. The J gene is TRBJ2-7, the V gene TRBV6-5; tentative D call: TRBD2 (6 bases). The CDR3 runs to 19 residues. V was cut by 6 bases and J by 0 bases, with 27 bases left in between. Per the germline V gene, CDR1 is MNHEY and CDR2 is SVGAGI. Here the CDR3 reads CASRGYRDSFSPSSYEQYF. CDR3 DNA: TGTGCCAGCAGGGGATACCGGGACTCCTTCTCTCCCAGCTCCTACGAGCAGTACTTC.

This clonotype has at least ten counts. This sequence joins TRBV4-3 and TRBJ1-1, with D perhaps matching TRBD1 (6 bases). CDR3 length: 14 amino acids. Trimming took off 3 bases at V and 2 bases at J, with 10 bases between the two ends. The germline CDR1 and CDR2 sequences are LGHNA and YSLEER. The CDR3 loop reads CASSHQTGNTEAFF. In DNA form, the CDR3 reads TGCGCCAGCAGCCACCAGACAGGAAACACTGAAGCTTTCTTT.

The chain employs TRBV12-3 or TRBV12-4 and TRBJ2-2, with D uncertain. Trimming stripped 6 bases from V and 0 bases from J, with 8 bases between. The CDR3 extends over 14 amino acids. The CDR3 DNA sequence: TGTGCCAGCAGAACACAGACGAACACCGGGGAGCTGTTTTTT. This codes for CASRTQTNTGELFF.

The chain carries TRBV11-1 and TRBJ2-5, with TRBD2 identical over 12 bases. The trim removed 4 bases at V and 4 bases at J, leaving 7 bases unmatched. This CDR3 contains 16 residues. The germline V gene has CDR1 SGHAT and CDR2 FQDESV (reference sequence). CDR3 nucleotide sequence: TGTGCCAGCAGCTCCCTGACTAGCGGGAGCGGAGAGACCCAGTACTTC. Amino acid sequence: CASSSLTSGSGETQYF.

In this sample, this clonotype turned up a few times. The chain employs TRBV14 and TRBJ2-2; no definite D call. The CDR3 loop spans 15 amino acids. CDR1 and CDR2 (germline): SGHDN, FVKESK. Trimming took 0 bases from V and 4 from J, leaving 9 bases between them. In DNA, the CDR3 is TGTGCCAGCAGCCAAGAAATCGGAGTCACCGGGGAGCTGTTTTTT. Its protein product is CASSQEIGVTGELFF.

This clonotype was seen ten or more times. The genes are TRBV7-9 and TRBJ2-7, with D perhaps matching TRBD1 (5 bases). CDR1 and CDR2 (germline): SEHNR, FQNEAQ (reference sequence). The CDR3 covers 12 residues. With 1 base removed from V and 4 bases from J, the gap between germline ends came to 5 bases. This chain's CDR3 is CASSLGQYEQYF. The CDR3, as DNA: TGTGCCAGCAGCTTAGGACAGTACGAGCAGTACTTC.

This clonotype occurred many times. The V call is TRBV12-3 or TRBV12-4, the J call TRBJ1-1, with 7 bases aligning to TRBD1. Trimming at V came to 6 bases and at J to 7 bases, leaving 11 bases not matched to a gene. This CDR3 contains 14 residues. The CDR3 nucleotides read TGTGCCAGCAGCAGGGACAGAGTGGGGATTGAAGCTTTCTTT. Its protein is CASSRDRVGIEAFF.

This clonotype was counted ten times or more. The chain couples TRBV7-9 to TRBJ2-2; perhaps TRBD1 as D (6 bases). This CDR3 has 16 amino acids. V lost 5 bases, J lost 0 bases, and 13 bases lay in between. From germline, CDR1 is SEHNR and CDR2 FQNEAQ (reference sequence). The CDR3 DNA follows: TGTGCCAGCAGCCTGGACAGTGCCTCGAACACCGGGGAGCTGTTTTTT. It specifies CASSLDSASNTGELFF.

As regards this clonotype: One base away lies a much larger clone, so this may be a sequencing read error. The chain carries TRBV18 and TRBJ2-7; TRBD1 matches 7 bases. CDR3 length: 14 residues. CDR1 is KGHSH, CDR2 LQKENI, per germline. This CDR3 reads CVSSVDRASYEQYF. The CDR3 DNA sequence: TGTGTCAGCTCAGTCGACAGGGCCTCCTACGAGCAGTACTTC.

This clonotype appeared a few times. This chain connects TRBV3-1 to TRBJ2-5; D is undetermined. Trimming stripped 5 bases from V and 2 bases from J, with 3 bases between. Germline V CDR1 and CDR2: LGHDT, YNNKEL (reference sequence). This CDR3 has 11 residues. CDR3 region: CASSKQETQYF. The DNA for the CDR3 is TGTGCCAGCAGCAAACAAGAGACCCAGTACTTC.

This clonotype was recorded once. J is TRBJ2-3 and V is TRBV2, with D unclear. The V and J ends lost 7 bases and 6 bases respectively, with 11 bases between them. This CDR3 has 12 residues. CDR1 and CDR2 (germline): SNHLY, FYNNEI. The CDR3 region is CASISWSDTQYF. DNA for the CDR3: TGTGCCAGCATCTCATGGTCCGATACGCAGTATTTT.

This clonotype was counted between two and nine times. CDR3 region: CSVEGGPPTSGAYNEQFF. The CDR3, as DNA: TGCAGCGTTGAAGGGGGCCCCCCGACTAGCGGGGCGTACAATGAGCAGTTCTTC. The chain employs TRBV29-1 and TRBJ2-1; 11 bases align to TRBD2. With 1 base clipped from V and 4 bases from J, the junction kept 12 bases outside the gene matches. Germline lookup yields CDR1 SQVTM and CDR2 ANQGSEA. The CDR3 runs to 18 residues.

The sample holds a few counts of this clonotype. The chain links TRBV6-5 to TRBJ2-1; 8 bases are a match to TRBD2. After removal of 11 bases from V and 5 bases from J, the junction contained 8 bases not matched to a gene. Germline V gives CDR1 MNHEY, CDR2 SVGAGI. The CDR3 totals 13 residues. The DNA of the CDR3 is TGTGCCGCATGGACTAGCAGGAACAATGAGCAGTTCTTC. It yields the protein CAAWTSRNNEQFF.

Many counts were recorded for this clonotype. The rearrangement uses TRBV30 and TRBJ2-5; D unresolved. The V end lost 1 base, the J end lost 0 bases, and 15 bases lay between the germline ends. This CDR3 spans 16 amino acids. Per the germline V gene, CDR1 is GTSNPN and CDR2 is SVGIG (reference sequence). For the CDR3, the DNA is TGTGCCTGGAGTGACCCACTCGACAAGTACCAAGAGACCCAGTACTTC. Encoded protein: CAWSDPLDKYQETQYF.

The table lists this clonotype with a few counts. The gene calls are TRBV5-1 and TRBJ1-1; possible D gene TRBD1, 6 bases. Germline CDR1 reads SGHRS; CDR2 reads YFSETQ. CDR3 length equals 13 residues. V was clipped by 3 bases and J by 6 bases, with 12 bases between them. CDR3 amino acids: CASSSEQGAEAFF. The CDR3 bases are TGCGCCAGCAGCTCCGAACAGGGAGCTGAAGCTTTCTTT. Using reference TRBV5-1 and TRBJ1-1 for the parts outside the CDR3, the full variable domain is KAGVTQTPRYLIKTRGQQVTLSCSPISGHRSVSWYQQTPGQGLQFLFEYFSETQRNKGNFPGRFSGRQFSNSRSEMNVSTLELGDSALYLCASSSEQGAEAFFGQGTRLTVV.

About this clonotype: A much more abundant neighbour one base away suggests this may be a read error. The chain links TRBV9 to TRBJ2-1; TRBD2 agrees at 8 bases. Looked up from germline, CDR1 is SGDLS and CDR2 is YYNGEE. The CDR3 is 15 residues long. The CDR3 DNA is TGTGCCAGCACCCCCAGCGGGAGCACCTACAATGGGCAGTTCTTC. This encodes CASTPSGSTYNGQFF.

This clonotype appeared many times. J is TRBJ2-1 and V is TRBV11-2; D unresolved. Germline V gene sequence: CDR1 SGHAT, CDR2 FQNNGV. Trimming stripped 0 bases from V and 7 bases from J, with 4 bases between. CDR3 length: 12 amino acids. In nucleotides, the CDR3 is TGTGCCAGCAGCTTAGAACGGAATGAGCAGTTCTTC. Translation gives CASSLERNEQFF.

The table lists this clonotype with many counts. This chain joins TRBV3-1 and TRBJ2-7; 7 bases line up with TRBD2. The CDR3 runs to 15 residues. Trimming cost V 7 bases and J 4 bases; bases outside gene matches: 13. The V gene's germline CDR1 is LGHDT and CDR2 YNNKEL (reference sequence). The CDR3 DNA follows: TGTGCCAGCACCCCCGGGAGCGGGGAGACGTACGAGCAGTACTTC. Residues: CASTPGSGETYEQYF.

Many counts were recorded for this clonotype. The chain is built from TRBV7-2 and TRBJ1-2; D is ambiguous. With 1 base removed from V and 0 bases from J, the gap between germline ends came to 9 bases. Germline lookup yields CDR1 SGHTA and CDR2 FQGNSA. The CDR3 is 15 residues long. For the CDR3, the DNA is TGTGCCAGCAGCTTAGTCAACAGCCCTAACTATGGCTACACCTTC. Residues: CASSLVNSPNYGYTF.